These 20 T cell receptor beta chains came from one sample sequenced in a study of neurological immune-mediated disorders. TCRdb called the 5' RACE reads again in MiXCR, with one record for every CDR3 protein. The sample contains roughly 120,000 distinct CDR3 sequences, more than 2.5% of which appear only once. Sequencing input: PBMCs. The receptor set was obtained from a woman in her thirties with multiple sclerosis.

This clonotype appeared many times. The genes are TRBV5-1 and TRBJ2-1; 7 nucleotides agree with TRBD1. V lost 4 bases to trimming and J lost 5 bases; unmatched junction nucleotides: 6. The germline V gene has CDR1 SGHRS and CDR2 YFSETQ. This CDR3 region has 14 residues. The CDR3 bases are TGCGCCAGCAGCCCGACACAGGGGAACAATGAGCAGTTCTTC. It yields the protein CASSPTQGNNEQFF.

In the case of this clonotype: With a much larger clone just one base away, this may be a read error. The chain carries TRBV29-1 and TRBJ1-4; TRBD1 agrees at 7 bases. The CDR3 length is 13 residues. Germline values: CDR1 SQVTM, CDR2 ANQGSEA. Germline trimming cut 4 bases from V and 6 bases from J; bases unmatched to any gene: 5. The CDR3 nucleotides are TGCAGCGTTGCGGGACAGTGGGATGAAAAACTGTTTTTT. Its protein is CSVAGQWDEKLFF.

This clonotype was counted at least ten times. This sequence joins TRBV7-8 and TRBJ1-3; D perhaps matches TRBD1 (5 bases). Germline V gene sequence: CDR1 SGHVS, CDR2 FQNEAQ. This CDR3 is 15 amino acids long. Trimming left V 5 bases short and J 5 bases short, with 16 bases between. The CDR3 sequence is CASSRSRDPRNTIYF. As DNA, the CDR3 is TGTGCCAGCAGCCGGAGCCGGGACCCGAGAAACACCATATATTTT.

The table lists this clonotype with many counts. The chain combines TRBV20-1 with TRBJ2-7, with TRBD1 identical over 9 bases. This CDR3 comprises 15 residues. The J segment lost 3 bases and the V segment lost 0 bases, leaving 6 bases of the junction unmatched. Per germline, CDR1 DFQATT and CDR2 SNEGSKA (reference sequence). CDR3 in amino acids: CSAREQGAQLYEQYF. CDR3 nucleotides: TGCAGTGCTAGAGAACAGGGGGCGCAGCTCTACGAGCAGTACTTC.

The V call is TRBV11-2, the J call TRBJ2-7, with D unresolved. CDR3 length: 14 residues. Trimming left V 4 bases short and J 7 bases short, with 17 bases between. Germline V lookup: CDR1 SGHAT, CDR2 FQNNGV. CDR3 protein: CASSYSPMAGEQYF. The CDR3 DNA reads as TGTGCCAGCAGCTACTCCCCAATGGCTGGGGAGCAGTACTTC.

This clonotype was detected ten times or more. The chain joins TRBV7-2 to TRBJ2-3, with 13 bases aligning to TRBD2. Germline trimming cut 1 base from V and 4 bases from J; bases unmatched to any gene: 8. The CDR3 is 18 amino acids. The germline gives CDR1 SGHTA, CDR2 FQGNSA. The CDR3, as DNA: TGTGCCAGCAGCTTAGAGATGGGACTAGCGGGGATGGCAGATACGCAGTATTTT. This translates into CASSLEMGLAGMADTQYF. The variable domain in full, with the rest retrieved from reference TRBV7-2 and TRBJ2-3, is GAGVSQSPSNKVTEKGKDVELRCDPISGHTALYWYRQSLGQGLEFLIYFQGNSAPDKSGLPSDRFSAERTGGSVSTLTIQRTQQEDSAVYLCASSLEMGLAGMADTQYFGPGTRLTVL.

This chain links TRBV7-2 with TRBJ1-2; no clear D. Germline lookup yields CDR1 SGHTA and CDR2 FQGNSA. The germline V and J ends were trimmed by 1 base and 5 bases, with 5 bases remaining between them. The CDR3 spans 12 residues. CDR3 sequence (DNA): TGTGCCAGCAGCTTAGATTTTTATGGCTACACCTTC. Protein product: CASSLDFYGYTF.

This clonotype was recorded at least ten times. The chain joins TRBV12-3 or TRBV12-4 to TRBJ1-1, with D maybe TRBD1 (6 bases). V was trimmed by 8 bases and J by 2 bases, leaving 18 bases between them. There are 15 residues in the CDR3. The CDR3 coding sequence is TGTGCCAGCCAAGTGCTAGGGGGGATTAACACTGAAGCTTTCTTT. As protein: CASQVLGGINTEAFF.

This clonotype was counted at least ten times. V is TRBV6-5 and J is TRBJ2-5, with 9 bases fitting TRBD2. The V gene's germline CDR1 is MNHEY and CDR2 SVGAGI. The ends lost 6 bases at V and 1 base at J; junction bases unmatched: 6. The CDR3 length is 15 residues. Written as DNA, the CDR3 is TGTGCCAGCAGACCAAGCGGGGGGATCCAAGAGACCCAGTACTTC. It encodes CASRPSGGIQETQYF.

This clonotype was detected ten times or more. This sequence joins TRBV12-3 or TRBV12-4 and TRBJ1-5; 9 nucleotides match TRBD1. The CDR3 consists of 15 residues. J gave up 4 bases and V 5 bases, and 6 bases lay outside the gene matches. The CDR3 protein is CASSNQDRGNQPQHF. The CDR3 DNA reads as TGTGCCAGCAGTAACCAGGACAGGGGAAATCAGCCCCAGCATTTT.

Ten or more counts support this clonotype. This rearrangement joins TRBV6-2 or TRBV6-3 to TRBJ1-1, with D unresolved. Germline V gives CDR1 MNHEY, CDR2 SVGEGT. The CDR3 runs 14 residues. The V gene lost 6 bases and the J gene lost 5 bases, with 16 bases spanning the gap. CDR3 sequence: CASSHPPWGTEAFF. Written as DNA, the CDR3 is TGTGCCAGCAGCCATCCCCCCTGGGGAACTGAAGCTTTCTTT.

In this sample, this clonotype turned up many times. The rearrangement uses TRBV4-3 and TRBJ2-3, with D unclear. The CDR3 has 13 amino acids. Trimming stripped 1 base from V and 10 bases from J, with 12 bases between. Germline V gene data show CDR1 as LGHNA and CDR2 as YSLEER. CDR3 DNA sequence: TGCGCCAGCAGCCAAGGATCTACTGCCGCGCAGTATTTT. It codes for CASSQGSTAAQYF.

At least ten counts were recorded for this clonotype. The chain couples TRBV12-3 or TRBV12-4 to TRBJ2-1, with D maybe TRBD2 (6 bases). Trimming shortened V by 5 bases and J by 4 bases, and 12 bases separated the two germline ends. The CDR3 loop spans 14 amino acids. DNA of the CDR3: TGTGCCAGCAGTCGGAGTAGCGGATACAATGAGCAGTTCTTC. It specifies CASSRSSGYNEQFF.

Ten or more counts support this clonotype. J is TRBJ2-3 and V is TRBV4-1; 12 bases fit TRBD2. This CDR3 spans 15 amino acids. The germline V gene encodes CDR1 MGHRA and CDR2 YSYEKL. Trimming at V came to 4 bases and at J to 3 bases, leaving 2 bases not matched to a gene. DNA for the CDR3: TGCGCCAGCAGCCCGACTAGCGGGGGAACAGATACGCAGTATTTT. It codes for CASSPTSGGTDTQYF.

This clonotype was detected ten times or more. The genes are TRBV29-1 and TRBJ1-1; no clear D. The CDR3 sequence is 10 residues long. Germline assignment: CDR1 SQVTM and CDR2 ANQGSEA. With 7 bases removed from V and 3 bases from J, the gap between germline ends came to 6 bases. The CDR3: CSARDTEAFF. The DNA of the CDR3 is TGCAGCGCCCGAGACACTGAAGCTTTCTTT.

With regard to this clonotype: This may come from a read error, since a much larger clone is one base off. This chain links TRBV29-1 with TRBJ2-1; the D gene is possibly TRBD2 (5 bases). This CDR3 is 15 amino acids long. CDR1 is SQVTM and CDR2 is ANQGSEA in the germline V gene. The CDR3 DNA is TGCAGCGTTGAACTGTGGGAGTCACAATACAATGCGCAGTTCTTC. This encodes CSVELWESQYNAQFF.

This clonotype was seen repeatedly, ten times or more. V and J are TRBV11-3 and TRBJ2-2; 7 bases align to TRBD1. The CDR3 covers 14 residues. CDR1 is SGHNT and CDR2 is YENEEA in the germline V gene. In DNA form, the CDR3 reads TGTGCATCCTCCGGGACAGATAACACCGGGGAGCTGTTTTTT. Translated, it gives CASSGTDNTGELFF.

This clonotype was found many times. The J gene is TRBJ2-5, the V gene TRBV3-1, with 8 bases fitting TRBD1. CDR3 length: 15 amino acids. V trimming: 2 bases; J trimming: 4 bases; junction bases outside the gene matches: 6. Germline V gene lookup returns CDR1 LGHDT and CDR2 YNNKEL (reference sequence). The CDR3 DNA follows: TGTGCCAGCAGCCAACAGACAGGGGTCGGAGAGACCCAGTACTTC. This sequence encodes CASSQQTGVGETQYF.

The sample holds many counts of this clonotype. The rearrangement links TRBV5-6 to TRBJ1-2; D not certain. Looked up from germline, CDR1 is SGHDT and CDR2 is YYEEEE. The CDR3 sequence is 16 residues long. Trimming pared 2 bases from V and 6 bases from J, leaving 20 bases between. CDR3 sequence: CASSLLRSQRLDGYTF. DNA of the CDR3: TGTGCCAGCAGCTTACTCCGGTCACAGCGACTGGATGGCTACACCTTC.

This clonotype was counted at least ten times. The chain combines TRBV6-5 with TRBJ2-5; tentatively, D is TRBD1 (5 bases). Germline lookup yields CDR1 MNHEY and CDR2 SVGAGI. V was clipped by 3 bases and J by 5 bases, with 19 bases between them. The CDR3 has 16 amino acids. The CDR3 region is CASSYHTSRVGETQYF. In DNA, the CDR3 is TGTGCCAGCAGTTATCATACCTCCAGGGTCGGGGAGACCCAGTACTTC.